These 14 T cell receptor beta chains originate from one sample sequenced in a study of OX40 agonist ivuxolimab in advanced cancers. Only in-frame clones appear in the TCRdb table, and some are missing; sequencing was by immunoSEQ multiplex PCR. The sample comprises about 75,000 clones, about nine tenths of which are singletons, and roughly 8.2% rests with the top ten. Sequencing used CD4+ or CD8+ T cells sorted from blood, obtained in a trial of the OX40 agonist ivuxolimab. These receptors were collected from an adult with an advanced solid tumor such as melanoma, head and neck, liver or kidney cancer.

The chain couples TRBV7-9 to TRBJ1-1; D not resolved. Trimming removed 3 bases from V and 5 bases from J, with 13 bases in between. The CDR3 loop spans 14 amino acids. Germline lookup yields CDR1 SEHNR and CDR2 FQNEAQ (reference sequence). DNA of the CDR3: TGTGCCAGCAGCTTGTGGGCGACAAATACTGAAGCTTTCTTT. Its protein product is CASSLWATNTEAFF.

The table lists this clone with a count of one. The chain couples TRBV4-2 to TRBJ2-6; 7 nucleotides line up with TRBD2. Germline loops: CDR1 LGHNA, CDR2 YNFKEQ. J was trimmed by 1 base and V by 0 bases; bases with no gene match: 12. This CDR3 comprises 20 residues. CDR3 protein: CASSQEGPQGGISGANVLTF. Here the CDR3 DNA reads TGTGCCAGCAGCCAAGAAGGGCCCCAGGGAGGGATATCTGGGGCCAACGTCCTGACTTTC.

The V gene is TRBV7-2, the J gene TRBJ1-1; 7 nucleotides line up with TRBD1. V lost 5 bases, J lost 2 bases, and 2 bases stayed unmatched. The germline gives CDR1 SGHTA, CDR2 FQGNSA. The CDR3 consists of 13 residues. CDR3 bases: TGTGCCAGCAGCCGGGACAGTAACACTGAAGCTTTCTTT. This codes for CASSRDSNTEAFF. Using reference TRBV7-2 and TRBJ1-1 for the parts outside the CDR3, the full variable domain is GAGVSQSPSNKVTEKGKDVELRCDPISGHTALYWYRQSLGQGLEFLIYFQGNSAPDKSGLPSDRFSAERTGGSVSTLTIQRTQQEDSAVYLCASSRDSNTEAFFGQGTRLTVV.

This rearrangement joins TRBV6-5 to TRBJ1-6; tentative D call: TRBD1 (5 bases). Trimming pared 6 bases from V and 7 bases from J, leaving 13 bases between. The CDR3 extends over 14 amino acids. CDR1 is MNHEY and CDR2 is SVGAGI in the germline V gene. The DNA of the CDR3 is TGTGCCAGCAGAGAGGGGCAGCAAAATTCACCCCTCCACTTT. Its translation: CASREGQQNSPLHF.

The rearrangement uses TRBV7-2 and TRBJ2-7; D may match TRBD1 or TRBD2 (5 bases each). This CDR3 has 15 amino acids. Germline loops: CDR1 SGHTA, CDR2 FQGNSA. The V end was cut by 1 base, the J end by 3 bases, with 13 bases between. The CDR3 DNA reads TGTGCCAGCAGCTTAGATCTACGGGGCGGCTACGAGCAGTACTTC. Protein sequence: CASSLDLRGGYEQYF. Combining the CDR3 with reference TRBV7-2 and TRBJ2-7 gives the whole variable domain GAGVSQSPSNKVTEKGKDVELRCDPISGHTALYWYRQSLGQGLEFLIYFQGNSAPDKSGLPSDRFSAERTGGSVSTLTIQRTQQEDSAVYLCASSLDLRGGYEQYFGPGTRLTVT.

The chain joins TRBV7-9 to TRBJ2-1, with TRBD1 identical over 9 bases. The CDR3 totals 14 residues. The V gene end was trimmed by 4 bases and the J gene end by 7 bases; junction bases not matched to a gene: 5. Germline values: CDR1 SEHNR, CDR2 FQNEAQ (reference sequence). The CDR3 sequence is CASSSWDRENEQFF. DNA for the CDR3: TGTGCCAGCAGCTCCTGGGACAGGGAAAATGAGCAGTTCTTC.

This clone has more than one count but fewer than ten. The chain links TRBV30 to TRBJ1-1; D remains ambiguous. Germline V gene sequence: CDR1 GTSNPN, CDR2 SVGIG (reference sequence). The germline V and J ends were trimmed by 1 base and 2 bases, with 5 bases remaining between them. This CDR3 has 12 residues. CDR3: CAWSAENTEAFF. The CDR3 DNA follows: TGTGCCTGGAGTGCGGAAAACACTGAAGCTTTCTTT.

The chain is built from TRBV10-2 and TRBJ1-2; D gene unclear. This CDR3 region has 14 residues. V lost 4 bases and J lost 4, with 13 bases in between. CDR1 is WSHSY, CDR2 SAAADI, per germline. Written as DNA, the CDR3 is TGCGCCAGCAGTGTACAGCCTTCAAGCTATGGCTACACCTTC. As protein: CASSVQPSSYGYTF.

This CDR3 is CASRFYRDPNTGELFF. In nucleotides, the CDR3 is TGTGCCAGCAGGTTCTATAGGGACCCGAACACCGGGGAGCTGTTTTTT. The V and J genes are TRBV2 and TRBJ2-2; perhaps D is TRBD1 or TRBD2 (5 bases each). Germline values: CDR1 SNHLY, CDR2 FYNNEI. The ends were cut back, 6 bases at V and 0 bases at J, with 14 bases in the middle. This CDR3 comprises 16 residues.

Only a few counts were recorded for this clone. The CDR3 region is CASSKVRTSLPADTQYF. As DNA, the CDR3 is TGTGCCAGCAGCAAAGTTAGGACTAGCCTCCCCGCAGATACGCAGTATTTT. V usage is TRBV21-1 and J usage is TRBJ2-3; no DNA check was done on the table's D call, TRBD2. TRBV21-1 is a pseudogene. The CDR3 length is 17 residues.

V gene TRBV30 combines with J gene TRBJ1-1, with 7 bases identical to TRBD1. Trimming at V came to 3 bases and at J to 6 bases, leaving 10 bases not matched to a gene. The CDR3 has 14 residues. Germline CDR1 and CDR2: GTSNPN and SVGIG (reference sequence). In DNA, the CDR3 is TGTGCCTGGAGCCGAGGGGGCGACGGGGCTGAAGCTTTCTTT. Amino acids: CAWSRGGDGAEAFF.

This chain connects TRBV7-2 to TRBJ2-2; 7 bases agree with TRBD2. CDR1 and CDR2 (germline): SGHTA, FQGNSA. The ends lost 5 bases at V and 6 bases at J; junction bases unmatched: 6. The CDR3 extends over 14 amino acids. DNA for the CDR3: TGTGCCAGCAGCCGCGATGGGGGGGCCGGGGAGCTGTTTTTT. This sequence encodes CASSRDGGAGELFF. The entire variable domain, with the rest obtained from reference TRBV7-2 and TRBJ2-2, is as follows: GAGVSQSPSNKVTEKGKDVELRCDPISGHTALYWYRQSLGQGLEFLIYFQGNSAPDKSGLPSDRFSAERTGGSVSTLTIQRTQQEDSAVYLCASSRDGGAGELFFGEGSRLTVL.

On this clone itself: An end of the junction differs from the germline gene, which may be a read error. The genes are TRBV9 and TRBJ2-2; TRBD2 matches 10 bases. The CDR3 is made up of 15 amino acids. Germline V CDR1 and CDR2: SGDLS, YYNGEE. The CDR3 region is CARSGRGAGGGELFF. DNA of the CDR3: TGTGCCCGCAGCGGGAGGGGGGCAGGAGGTGGGGAGCTGTTTTTT. The complete variable domain, with remaining parts taken from reference TRBV9 and TRBJ2-2, reads DSGVTQTPKHLITATGQRVTLRCSPRSGDLSVYWYQQSLDQGLQFLIQYYNGEERAKGNILERFSAQQFPDLHSELNLSSLELGDSALYFCARSGRGAGGGELFFGEGSRLTVL.

The chain joins TRBV7-9 to TRBJ2-1, with D hard to call. CDR3 size: 11 residues. Germline CDR1 reads SEHNR; CDR2 reads FQNEAQ (reference sequence). V lost 7 bases, J lost 5 bases, and 6 bases lay in between. The chain's CDR3 is CASTSDNEQFF. The DNA of the CDR3 is TGTGCCAGCACCTCTGACAATGAGCAGTTCTTC. The whole variable domain, remainder taken from reference TRBV7-9 and TRBJ2-1, is DTGVSQNPRHKITKRGQNVTFRCDPISEHNRLYWYRQTLGQGPEFLTYFQNEAQLEKSRLLSDRFSAERPKGSFSTLEIQRTEQGDSAMYLCASTSDNEQFFGPGTRLTVL.